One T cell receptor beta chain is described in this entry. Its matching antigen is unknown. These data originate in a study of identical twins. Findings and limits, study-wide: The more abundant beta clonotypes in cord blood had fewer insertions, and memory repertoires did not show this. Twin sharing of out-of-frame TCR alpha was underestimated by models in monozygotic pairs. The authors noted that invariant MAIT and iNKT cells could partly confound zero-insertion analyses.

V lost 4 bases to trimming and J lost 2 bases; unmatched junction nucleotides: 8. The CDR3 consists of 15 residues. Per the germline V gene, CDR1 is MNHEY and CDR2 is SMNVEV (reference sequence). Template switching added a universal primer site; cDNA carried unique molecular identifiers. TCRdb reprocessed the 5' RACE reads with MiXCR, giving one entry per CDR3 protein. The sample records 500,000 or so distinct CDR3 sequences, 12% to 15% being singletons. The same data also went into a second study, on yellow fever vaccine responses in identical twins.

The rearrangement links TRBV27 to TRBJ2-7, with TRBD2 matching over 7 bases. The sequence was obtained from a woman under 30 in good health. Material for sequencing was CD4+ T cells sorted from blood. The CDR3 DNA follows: TGTGCCAGCAGTTCCCAAGCGGGAATTACCTACGAGCAGTACTTC. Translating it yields CASSSQAGITYEQYF.